What follows are 25 T cell receptor beta chains derived from one specimen sequenced in a study of Ad26.COV2.S vaccination and SARS-CoV-2 variants. As for treatment: about 20 received Ad26.COV2.S at low or high dose, single or two shots; 5 received placebo; per-sample allocation not given. On day 63 after the first injection, vaccine and placebo recipients gave samples. Sequenced by immunoSEQ multiplex PCR; TCRdb stores in-frame clones only, minus some. Here the sample spans around 250,000 clones, 87% being singletons. The specimen comprised peripheral blood, sampled in a trial of Ad26.COV2.S vaccine versus placebo. Every receptor here comes from a person between 18 and 60 years old who received the Ad26.COV2.S COVID-19 vaccine or a placebo.

A single count supports this clone. CDR3 region: CSERNQGGPQYF. The CDR3 DNA sequence: TGCAGCGAGAGGAATCAGGGGGGCCCGCAGTATTTT. The rearrangement uses TRBV29-1 and TRBJ2-3, with a possible D match to TRBD1 (7 bases). CDR3 size: 12 residues. CDR1 SQVTM and CDR2 ANQGSEA come from the germline V gene. V lost 7 bases and J lost 10, with 18 bases in between.

The rearrangement joins TRBV19 to TRBJ2-7; D may match TRBD1 or TRBD2 (5 bases each). CDR3 length: 13 amino acids. Germline assignment: CDR1 LNHDA and CDR2 SQIVND (reference sequence). The V and J ends lost 5 bases and 4 bases respectively, with 12 bases between them. This CDR3 is CASSPPGRYEQYF. The CDR3 DNA sequence: TGTGCCAGTAGTCCTCCGGGACGTTACGAGCAGTACTTC.

This sequence joins TRBV30 and TRBJ1-3; D unresolved. The V end lost 8 bases, the J end lost 2 bases, and 16 bases lay between the germline ends. This CDR3 has 14 residues. The germline CDR1 and CDR2 sequences are GTSNPN and SVGIG (reference sequence). Here the CDR3 reads CAGSREYAGNTIYF. For the CDR3, the DNA is TGTGCCGGATCTAGGGAGTACGCTGGAAACACCATATATTTT.

This clone has more than one count but fewer than ten. This chain links TRBV19 with TRBJ1-5; the match to TRBD1 covers 10 bases. This CDR3 is 17 amino acids long. Germline lookup yields CDR1 LNHDA and CDR2 SQIVND (reference sequence). V trimming: 4 bases; J trimming: 9 bases; junction bases outside the gene matches: 15. The CDR3 reads CASSTGTGVSGLRPQHF. The CDR3 DNA reads TGTGCCAGTAGTACCGGGACAGGGGTTAGCGGATTACGGCCCCAGCATTTT.

Details on this clone: The sample holds other DNA sequences that translate to the same CDR3. This chain joins TRBV6-2 or TRBV6-3 and TRBJ2-7; 7 nucleotides align to TRBD1. Germline loops: CDR1 MNHEY, CDR2 SVGEGT. J was trimmed by 0 bases and V by 5 bases; bases with no gene match: 7. The CDR3 length is 15 residues. The CDR3: CASSRQGSSSYEQYF. CDR3 nucleotide sequence: TGTGCCAGCAGTCGACAGGGCTCCTCCTCCTACGAGCAGTACTTC.

The V call is TRBV30, the J call TRBJ2-3; possible D gene TRBD2, 7 bases. Trimming stripped 5 bases from V and 4 bases from J, with 16 bases between. From germline, CDR1 is GTSNPN and CDR2 SVGIG (reference sequence). CDR3 length equals 14 residues. The CDR3: CAWGRGGFPDTQYF. The CDR3 DNA reads TGTGCCTGGGGGAGGGGGGGCTTCCCAGATACGCAGTATTTT.

The rearrangement uses TRBV25-1 and TRBJ2-5, with a weak D call TRBD1 (6 bases). Per the germline V gene, CDR1 is MGHDK and CDR2 is SYGVNS. Trimming took off 2 bases at V and 4 bases at J, with 14 bases between the two ends. This CDR3 contains 15 residues. The CDR3 is CASSETLQGRETQYF. CDR3 sequence (DNA): TGTGCCAGCAGTGAAACTCTCCAGGGGAGAGAGACCCAGTACTTC.

The chain is built from TRBV4-1 and TRBJ1-2; tentative D call: TRBD1 (5 bases). Trimming removed 1 base at V and 4 bases at J, with 10 bases between. The V gene's germline CDR1 is MGHRA and CDR2 YSYEKL. The CDR3 length is 14 residues. CDR3 DNA: TGCGCCAGCAGCCAAGCAGGGATTCTCTATGGCTACACCTTC. Translated, it gives CASSQAGILYGYTF.

This chain joins TRBV14 and TRBJ1-2; possibly TRBD1 for D (5 bases). Germline V gene lookup returns CDR1 SGHDN and CDR2 FVKESK. The CDR3 is 13 residues long. Trimming took 1 base from V and 8 from J, leaving 11 bases between them. The CDR3 sequence is CASSQAFREGYTF. CDR3 sequence (DNA): TGTGCCAGCAGCCAAGCATTCAGGGAGGGCTACACCTTC. Full variable domain (outside the CDR3, taken from reference TRBV14 and TRBJ1-2): EAGVTQFPSHSVIEKGQTVTLRCDPISGHDNLYWYRRVMGKEIKFLLHFVKESKQDESGMPNNRFLAERTGGTYSTLKVQPAELEDSGVYFCASSQAFREGYTFGSGTRLTVV.

The chain employs TRBV30 and TRBJ2-7; 9 bases are a match to TRBD2. The CDR3 is 13 amino acids. V shed 5 bases, J shed 0 bases, and the junction held 2 bases outside the gene matches. Germline values: CDR1 GTSNPN, CDR2 SVGIG (reference sequence). CDR3 in amino acids: CAWGGGGSYEQYF. The CDR3 region has the DNA TGTGCCTGGGGCGGGGGGGGCTCCTACGAGCAGTACTTC.

V usage is TRBV9 and J usage is TRBJ2-3; D possibly matches TRBD1 or TRBD2 (5 bases each). V was trimmed by 3 bases and J by 6 bases, leaving 14 bases between them. Germline V gene data show CDR1 as SGDLS and CDR2 as YYNGEE. This CDR3 is 14 amino acids long. The CDR3 DNA is TGTGCCAGCAGCGAGGGACCGGGGACGGATACGCAGTATTTT. Protein: CASSEGPGTDTQYF.

This clone was recorded only once. This rearrangement joins TRBV2 to TRBJ1-5; no clear D. The CDR3 runs 15 residues. The germline V gene has CDR1 SNHLY and CDR2 FYNNEI. V lost 6 bases, J lost 7 bases, and 19 bases lay in between. CDR3 DNA sequence: TGTGCCAGCAGAGCCGCGGACTCCCAATTCCAGCCCCAGCATTTT. Protein product: CASRAADSQFQPQHF.

The chain uses TRBV19 and TRBJ1-5, with D tentatively TRBD1 (5 bases). The CDR3 is made up of 15 amino acids. V was cut by 3 bases and J by 3 bases, with 12 bases left in between. Germline lookup yields CDR1 LNHDA and CDR2 SQIVND (reference sequence). CDR3 residues: CASSMEGLDNQPQHF. The CDR3, as DNA: TGTGCCAGTAGTATGGAGGGGCTAGACAATCAGCCCCAGCATTTT.

This rearrangement joins TRBV9 to TRBJ2-2; D is perhaps TRBD2 (6 bases). Germline loops: CDR1 SGDLS, CDR2 YYNGEE. This CDR3 has 15 residues. Trimming stripped 1 base from V and 4 bases from J, with 11 bases between. CDR3 sequence: CASSVSSGPTGELFF. CDR3 DNA sequence: TGTGCCAGCAGCGTAAGTAGCGGACCCACCGGGGAGCTGTTTTTT.

This chain joins TRBV13 and TRBJ2-7; D not certain. Trimming removed 0 bases from V and 1 base from J, with 10 bases in between. Germline V gene data show CDR1 as PRHDT and CDR2 as FYEKMQ (reference sequence). This CDR3 has 15 amino acids. The CDR3 DNA reads TGTGCCAGCAGCTTAGGGGACGTCGGGTCCTACGAGCAGTACTTC. Translating it yields CASSLGDVGSYEQYF.

CDR3 loop: CASSLSPDRTYEQYV. Written as DNA, the CDR3 is TGTGCCAGCAGCTTATCCCCGGACCGAACCTACGAGCAGTACGTC. The chain combines TRBV11-2 with TRBJ2-7; D is unclear. Trimming left V 2 bases short and J 2 bases short, with 13 bases between. This CDR3 contains 15 residues. Germline V lookup: CDR1 SGHAT, CDR2 FQNNGV.

The chain uses TRBV6-1 and TRBJ1-1; no clear D gene. Germline CDR1 and CDR2: MNHNS and SASEGT. The CDR3 runs to 15 residues. With 2 bases removed from V and 1 base from J, the gap between germline ends came to 11 bases. The CDR3 nucleotides are TGTGCCAGCAGTGAACCTGGACTGGGGAACACTGAAGCTTTCTTT. It codes for CASSEPGLGNTEAFF.

This chain connects TRBV4-1 to TRBJ2-1; no clear D. The CDR3 is 11 amino acids. Germline V gene sequence: CDR1 MGHRA, CDR2 YSYEKL. The V and J ends lost 1 base and 12 bases respectively, with 7 bases between them. CDR3 coding DNA: TGCGCCAGCAGCCAAGGGACGGGGCAGTTCTTC. It specifies CASSQGTGQFF.

This clone was counted only a few times. The chain couples TRBV10-3 to TRBJ1-1; a weak D match, TRBD1 (6 bases). Trimming pared 5 bases from V and 5 bases from J, leaving 12 bases between. The length of the CDR3 is 13 residues. Germline loops: CDR1 ENHRY, CDR2 SYGVKD. The CDR3: CAISSTTGTEAFF. The CDR3 nucleotides read TGTGCCATCAGTTCCACAACAGGGACTGAAGCTTTCTTT.

The chain carries TRBV5-6 and TRBJ1-2; D gene unclear. Between the trimmed V and J ends, which lost 4 bases and 5 bases, there was a span of 9 bases. The CDR3 covers 12 residues. CDR1 SGHDT and CDR2 YYEEEE come from the germline V gene. The CDR3 sequence is CASSQNTYGYTF. CDR3 nucleotides: TGTGCCAGCAGCCAAAACACGTATGGCTACACCTTC.

V usage is TRBV4-1 and J usage is TRBJ2-4, with a weak D call TRBD1 (5 bases). Germline values: CDR1 MGHRA, CDR2 YSYEKL. The CDR3 runs 16 residues. With 1 base removed from V and 0 bases from J, the gap between germline ends came to 10 bases. The CDR3 sequence is CASSQVVTVAKNIQYF. For the CDR3, the DNA is TGCGCCAGCAGCCAAGTGGTGACAGTAGCCAAAAACATTCAGTACTTC.

This clone was detected once. The rearrangement links TRBV6-5 to TRBJ1-2; 7 nucleotides agree with TRBD1. From germline, CDR1 is MNHEY and CDR2 SVGAGI. The CDR3 has 16 amino acids. The V and J ends lost 2 bases and 2 bases, in that order; junction bases with no gene match: 8. CDR3 sequence (DNA): TGTGCCAGCAGTTACCGAAGACAGGGAGGGAACTATGGCTACACCTTC. This translates into CASSYRRQGGNYGYTF.

The chain joins TRBV4-3 to TRBJ1-2; a possible D gene is TRBD1 (5 bases). Germline values: CDR1 LGHNA, CDR2 YSLEER. This CDR3 spans 16 amino acids. The V gene lost 1 base and the J gene lost 4 bases, with 16 bases spanning the gap. The CDR3 bases are TGCGCCAGCAGCCAAGTGGGCCCAGGGCGGCTCTATGGCTACACCTTC. It codes for CASSQVGPGRLYGYTF.

The chain has TRBV7-2 and TRBJ2-6; D possibly corresponds to TRBD2 (6 bases). The CDR3 totals 15 residues. In germline, CDR1 is SGHTA, CDR2 FQGNSA. V gave up 6 bases and J gave up 1 base, with 10 bases separating them. The CDR3 bases are TGTGCCAGCAGGCCTGGGGGGTCTGGGGCCAACGTCCTGACTTTC. Amino acid sequence: CASRPGGSGANVLTF.

V usage is TRBV3-1 (or the pseudogene TRBV3-2) and J usage is TRBJ1-3; D unclear. This CDR3 is built from 14 residues. Trimming pared 4 bases from V and 4 bases from J, leaving 11 bases between. Looked up from germline, CDR1 is LGHDT and CDR2 is YNNKEL (reference sequence). For the CDR3, the DNA is TGTGCCAGCAGCCCGATGATTGAAGGAAACACCATATATTTT. Its translation is CASSPMIEGNTIYF.